The 10 T cell receptor beta chains reported below all come from one sample, sequenced in a study of identical twins. MiXCR, applied by TCRdb to the 5' RACE reads, yields one record per CDR3 protein. The table records around 680,000 distinct CDR3 sequences, roughly 8% of them present only once. These data also formed part of another study, on yellow fever vaccine responses in identical twins.

Sequencing input: PBMCs. These receptors all come from a woman aged 18-30 years in good health.

There are many counts of this clonotype. The chain combines TRBV28 with TRBJ2-6; D remains ambiguous. Trimming removed 3 bases from V and 2 bases from J, with 5 bases in between. CDR3 length: 14 amino acids. Germline V gene lookup returns CDR1 MDHEN and CDR2 SYDVKM. CDR3: CASSFAAGANVLTF. The CDR3 DNA reads as TGTGCCAGCAGTTTTGCGGCTGGGGCCAACGTCCTGACTTTC.

The chain employs TRBV27 and TRBJ2-5; D ambiguous. V was trimmed by 5 bases and J by 3 bases, leaving 16 bases between them. Germline V lookup: CDR1 MNHEY, CDR2 SMNVEV (reference sequence). The CDR3 consists of 15 residues. In DNA, the CDR3 is TGTGCCAGCAGTGCCAATCGGCGGCATGAAGAGACCCAGTACTTC. Protein product: CASSANRRHEETQYF.

This clonotype has a count of ten or more. J is TRBJ2-7 and V is TRBV3-1; 11 positions match TRBD2. Trimming cost V 0 bases and J 6 bases; bases outside gene matches: 4. The CDR3 covers 15 residues. Germline CDR1 is LGHDT and CDR2 is YNNKEL (reference sequence). CDR3 protein: CASSQELAGASEQYF. The DNA of the CDR3 is TGTGCCAGCAGCCAAGAACTAGCGGGGGCTTCCGAGCAGTACTTC.

The chain uses TRBV21-1 and TRBJ2-4; the D call in the table, TRBD1, was not verified against the DNA. TRBV21-1 is labeled a pseudogene. The CDR3 has 17 residues. Written as DNA, the CDR3 is TGTGCCAGCAGCAAAGCCGTCAGCGGGGGCTCCCCAAACATTCAGTACTTC. Translation: CASSKAVSGGSPNIQYF.

The chain has TRBV4-1 and TRBJ2-1, with 8 bases matching TRBD2. Germline lookup yields CDR1 MGHRA and CDR2 YSYEKL. The CDR3 runs to 15 residues. Trimming cost V 0 bases and J 7 bases; bases outside gene matches: 5. Here the CDR3 DNA reads TGCGCCAGCAGCCAAGAGGGACTAGTTTATAATGAGCAGTTCTTC. Amino acids: CASSQEGLVYNEQFF.

This clonotype has at least ten counts. The chain is built from TRBV6-1 and TRBJ2-1, with D unresolved. The V gene's germline CDR1 is MNHNS and CDR2 SASEGT. The length of the CDR3 is 14 residues. V was pared by 5 bases and J by 1 base, with 9 bases between. The CDR3 protein is CASSPHWSYNEQFF. As DNA, the CDR3 is TGTGCCAGCAGTCCGCATTGGTCCTACAATGAGCAGTTCTTC.

This clonotype was seen at least ten times. V and J are TRBV7-6 and TRBJ2-3; D unclear. Germline CDR1 and CDR2: SGHVS and FNYEAQ. V lost 6 bases and J lost 1, with 11 bases in between. This CDR3 has 14 residues. The CDR3 is CASSLTSRTDTQYF. In DNA form, the CDR3 reads TGTGCCAGCAGTCTTACGAGCCGCACAGATACGCAGTATTTT.

The V gene is TRBV24-1, the J gene TRBJ2-5, with 8 bases that match TRBD1. V trimming: 6 bases; J trimming: 0 bases; junction bases outside the gene matches: 5. CDR1 KGHDR and CDR2 SFDVKD come from the germline V gene. The CDR3 has 15 amino acids. This chain's CDR3 is CATSPRDRYQETQYF. DNA of the CDR3: TGTGCCACCAGTCCCCGGGACAGGTACCAAGAGACCCAGTACTTC.

This clonotype was picked up a small number of times. The chain couples TRBV5-4 to TRBJ2-1; unclear D gene. Germline values: CDR1 SGHNT, CDR2 YYREEE (reference sequence). CDR3 length: 15 amino acids. Trimming cost V 5 bases and J 6 bases, with 18 bases left between them. CDR3 in DNA: TGTGCCAGCAGTGGCGACCACACTCTTACCAATGAGCAGTTCTTC. Its translation: CASSGDHTLTNEQFF.

The chain employs TRBV20-1 and TRBJ2-2; D gene ambiguous. V shed 0 bases and J shed 8 bases, with 10 bases lying between them. The CDR3 consists of 13 residues. Germline assignment: CDR1 DFQATT and CDR2 SNEGSKA (reference sequence). The CDR3: CSARDTAAGELFF. In DNA form, the CDR3 reads TGCAGTGCTAGAGATACCGCGGCGGGGGAGCTGTTTTTT.